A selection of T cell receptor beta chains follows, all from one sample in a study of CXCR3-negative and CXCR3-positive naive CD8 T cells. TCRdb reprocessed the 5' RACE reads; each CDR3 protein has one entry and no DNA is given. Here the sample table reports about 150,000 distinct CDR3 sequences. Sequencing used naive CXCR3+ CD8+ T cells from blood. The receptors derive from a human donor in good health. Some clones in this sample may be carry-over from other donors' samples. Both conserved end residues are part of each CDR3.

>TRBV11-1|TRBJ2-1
CATIPRGGDEQFF
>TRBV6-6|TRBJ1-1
CASSGRGEGHNWNTEAFF
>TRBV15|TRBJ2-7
CATSLTYRDIYF
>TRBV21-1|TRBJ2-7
CASSKARRPHSYEQYF
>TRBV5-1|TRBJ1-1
CASSRDRAPIEAFF
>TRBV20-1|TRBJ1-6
CSAFDRANSPLHF
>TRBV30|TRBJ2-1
CASTTGGNEQFF
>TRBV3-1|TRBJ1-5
CASSQEGYQPQHF
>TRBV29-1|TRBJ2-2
CSGFSGGTGELFF
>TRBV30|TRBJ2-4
CAWSEEAGKNIQYF
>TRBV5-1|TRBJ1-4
CASSSGQNNEKLFF
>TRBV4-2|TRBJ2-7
CASSQDDTLREQYF
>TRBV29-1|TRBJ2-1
CSVDWGGWSEQFF
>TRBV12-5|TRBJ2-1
CASGLDGNEQFF